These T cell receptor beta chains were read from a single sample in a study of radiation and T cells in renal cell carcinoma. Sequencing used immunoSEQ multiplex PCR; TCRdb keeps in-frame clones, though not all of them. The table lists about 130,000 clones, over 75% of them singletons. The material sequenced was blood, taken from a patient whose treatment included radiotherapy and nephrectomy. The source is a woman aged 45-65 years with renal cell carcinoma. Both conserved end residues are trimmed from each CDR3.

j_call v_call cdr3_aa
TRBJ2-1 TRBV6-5 ATKMGTGTNEQF
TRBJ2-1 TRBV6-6 ASSRGGGENEQF
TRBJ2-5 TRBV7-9 ASSHPLAGGKQETQY
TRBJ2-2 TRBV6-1 ASSEARASGTGELF
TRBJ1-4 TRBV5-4 ASRRDRGSEKLF
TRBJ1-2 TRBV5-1 ASSLGHSYGYT
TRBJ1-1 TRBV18 ASSMGNTEAF
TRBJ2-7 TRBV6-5 ASSFGTGAAYEQY
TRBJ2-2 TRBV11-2 ASSTRSGGATGELF
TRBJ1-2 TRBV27 ASSLSLREGPWYGYT
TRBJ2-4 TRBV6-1 ASSEGSGDINIQY
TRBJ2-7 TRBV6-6 ASSQFGQGGFYEQY
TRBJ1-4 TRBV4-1 ASSQGLMELF
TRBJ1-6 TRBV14 ASRLPGTGFNSPLH
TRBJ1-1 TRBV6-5 ASSPGHLNTEAF
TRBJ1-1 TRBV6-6 ASSLRLGNTEAF
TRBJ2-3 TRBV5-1 ASSLDRQGRADTQY
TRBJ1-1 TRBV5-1 ASSLVGFWDTEAF
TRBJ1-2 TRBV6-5 ASSPGYGYT
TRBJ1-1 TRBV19 ASSTRQGTPFDAF
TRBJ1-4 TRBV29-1 SVGGASATNEKLF
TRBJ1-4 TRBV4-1 ASSNGPFRTNEKLF
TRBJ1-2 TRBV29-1 SGQTGGIGYT
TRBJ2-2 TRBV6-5 ASSGQGGDTGELF
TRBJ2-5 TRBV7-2 ASSLRRQRQETQY
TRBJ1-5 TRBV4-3 ASSRGTVGNQPQH
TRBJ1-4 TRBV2 ASSETGSINEKLF
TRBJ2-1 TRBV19 ASSGEWDASYNEQF
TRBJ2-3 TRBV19 ASSFGQTTDTQY
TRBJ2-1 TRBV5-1 ASSPGTTRNEQF
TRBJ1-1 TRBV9 ASSLTGREAF
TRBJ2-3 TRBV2 ASSEGTGGLDTQY
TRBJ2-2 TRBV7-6 ASSQRTGRAGELF
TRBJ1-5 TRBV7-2 ASSLNAGGDQPQH
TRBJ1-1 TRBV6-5 ASRPDRGSGTEAF
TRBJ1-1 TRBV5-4 ASSLDELEAF
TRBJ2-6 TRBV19 ASSKGLGSGANVLT
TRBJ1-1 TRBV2 ASTLEPNTEAF
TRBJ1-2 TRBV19 ASSIGAGMRPNYGYT
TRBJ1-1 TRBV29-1 SVDTGKNTEAF
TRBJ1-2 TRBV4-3 ASSQDRTVYGYT
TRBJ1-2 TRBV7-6 ASSLMGEGYT
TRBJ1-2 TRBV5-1 ASSPALGWNYGYT
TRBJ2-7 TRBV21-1 ASSKGGTSYEQY
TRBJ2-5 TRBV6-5 ASSWTSGGVGETQY
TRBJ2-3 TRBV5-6 ASSLTGGPTDTQY
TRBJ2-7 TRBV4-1 ASSQGGQGYYEQY
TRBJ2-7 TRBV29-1 SVAKDLAGGHEQY
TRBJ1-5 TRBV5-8 ASSLDGGSPQH
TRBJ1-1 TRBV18 ASSRVARNTEAF
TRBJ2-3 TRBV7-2 ASSLRGGRSDTQY
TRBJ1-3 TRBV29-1 SVSGQGNTIY
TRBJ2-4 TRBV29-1 SVDGVGAKNIQY
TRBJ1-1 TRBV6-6 ASYEGNTEAF
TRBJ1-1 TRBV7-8 ASSLDAGSATEAF
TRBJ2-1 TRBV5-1 ASSPMIAGYSSYNEQF
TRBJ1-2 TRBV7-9 ASSLDSQGSYGYT
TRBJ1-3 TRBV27 ASSTRAGISGNTIY
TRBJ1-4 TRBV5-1 ASSPGSDEKLF
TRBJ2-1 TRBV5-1 ASSLALRDSGNEQF